This passage covers 16 T cell receptor beta chains from one sample sequenced in a study of blood T cell repertoires in COVID-19. Some clones are missing from TCRdb's copy, which holds only in-frame ones; the method was immunoSEQ multiplex PCR. This sample carries just over 250,000 clones, about 89% of them seen once, and the ten largest clones take roughly 2.5%. The material sequenced was peripheral blood. These receptor sequences come from a woman between 50 and 59 years old with acute or convalescent COVID-19.

The chain has TRBV19 and TRBJ2-1, with D possibly TRBD2 on 6 matching bases. Trimming pared 7 bases from V and 4 bases from J, leaving 20 bases between. There are 16 residues in the CDR3. CDR1 LNHDA and CDR2 SQIVND come from the germline V gene (reference sequence). The CDR3 nucleotides read TGTGCCAGTAACACTAATTACGGGAGAGGATACAATGAGCAGTTCTTC. Its translation: CASNTNYGRGYNEQFF.

J is TRBJ2-7 and V is TRBV7-8; weak D call: TRBD1 (5 bases). The germline V and J ends were trimmed by 0 bases and 1 base, with 7 bases remaining between them. CDR1 SGHVS and CDR2 FQNEAQ come from the germline V gene. The CDR3 length is 14 residues. CDR3 nucleotides: TGTGCCAGCAGCTTAGCGACAGCTTCCTACGAGCAGTACTTC. It is translated as CASSLATASYEQYF.

The chain is built from TRBV28 and TRBJ1-5, with 9 bases matching TRBD1. Germline V gene sequence: CDR1 MDHEN, CDR2 SYDVKM. Losses at the gene ends were 7 bases for V and 3 bases for J; bases not matched to a gene: 7. The CDR3 loop spans 15 amino acids. The CDR3 DNA sequence: TGTGCCAGCACCCCCCGGACAGGGGACAATCAGCCCCAGCATTTT. It specifies CASTPRTGDNQPQHF. Drawing the rest from reference TRBV28 and TRBJ1-5, the complete variable domain is DVKVTQSSRYLVKRTGEKVFLECVQDMDHENMFWYRQDPGLGLRLIYFSYDVKMKEKGDIPEGYSVSREKKERFSLILESASTNQTSMYLCASTPRTGDNQPQHFGDGTRLSIL.

V usage is TRBV6-5 and J usage is TRBJ1-2, with TRBD1 as a possible D gene (6 bases). Deletions cut 2 bases from V and 4 bases from J, with 17 bases between. CDR1 MNHEY and CDR2 SVGAGI come from the germline V gene. This CDR3 has 16 amino acids. CDR3 DNA sequence: TGTGCCAGCAGTTACAGGGGGGGTGGGTCCGTCTATGGCTACACCTTC. The encoded protein is CASSYRGGGSVYGYTF.

The chain carries TRBV6-5 and TRBJ1-6, with a weak D call TRBD1 (6 bases). Germline V lookup: CDR1 MNHEY, CDR2 SVGAGI. Trimming shortened V by 2 bases and J by 5 bases, and 10 bases separated the two germline ends. This CDR3 contains 15 residues. The CDR3 DNA reads as TGTGCCAGCAGTTACGTGCAGGGGAATAATTCACCCCTCCACTTT. Protein: CASSYVQGNNSPLHF.

The V call is TRBV7-2, the J call TRBJ2-7, with TRBD2 matching 11 bases. The length of the CDR3 is 16 residues. The J segment lost 2 bases and the V segment lost 6 bases, leaving 9 bases of the junction unmatched. Germline loops: CDR1 SGHTA, CDR2 FQGNSA. Here the CDR3 reads CASRTAIAGGPYEQYF. CDR3 bases: TGTGCCAGCAGGACGGCCATAGCGGGAGGGCCCTACGAGCAGTACTTC.

The V gene is TRBV7-2, the J gene TRBJ1-4; 10 bases align to TRBD1. The junction had 6 bases not matched to a gene; V was cut back by 1 base and J by 7 bases. The CDR3 has 16 residues. Germline CDR1 reads SGHTA; CDR2 reads FQGNSA. The CDR3 loop reads CASSLVGTGDFEKLFF. The CDR3 nucleotides are TGTGCCAGCAGCTTAGTTGGGACAGGGGATTTTGAAAAACTGTTTTTT.

The genes are TRBV25-1 and TRBJ2-2, with TRBD2 matching over 10 bases. Germline CDR1 is MGHDK and CDR2 is SYGVNS. The junction had 13 bases not matched to a gene; V was cut back by 5 bases and J by 4 bases. The CDR3 has 18 residues. CDR3 bases: TGTGCCAGCAGTTTCCTTTCAGCGGGAGGGCCGCGCACCGGGGAGCTGTTTTTT. Translating gives CASSFLSAGGPRTGELFF.

J is TRBJ1-5 and V is TRBV18; 7 bases match TRBD1. V dropped 3 bases and J dropped 1; count of bases not matched to a gene: 0. The CDR3 sequence is 14 residues long. Germline-derived CDR1 and CDR2 are KGHSH and LQKENI. This CDR3 is CASSPDRSNQPQHF. Written as DNA, the CDR3 is TGTGCCAGCTCACCGGACAGGAGCAATCAGCCCCAGCATTTT.

This chain links TRBV10-2 with TRBJ2-1; D is unclear. V lost 4 bases, J lost 0 bases, and 7 bases lay in between. The CDR3 has 14 residues. Germline V gene sequence: CDR1 WSHSY, CDR2 SAAADI. Written as DNA, the CDR3 is TGCGCCAGCAGTGGCGGAAGCTCCTACAATGAGCAGTTCTTC. Translation: CASSGGSSYNEQFF.

This chain connects TRBV7-2 to TRBJ2-7; maybe TRBD1 (6 bases). The CDR3 runs to 13 residues. Trimming left V 1 base short and J 5 bases short, with 9 bases between. The germline CDR1 and CDR2 sequences are SGHTA and FQGNSA. The CDR3 protein is CASSLGYRDEQYF. The CDR3, as DNA: TGTGCCAGCAGCTTAGGATACAGGGACGAGCAGTACTTC.

The V call is TRBV4-3, the J call TRBJ1-2, with D possibly TRBD1 on 6 matching bases. Trimming left V 0 bases short and J 2 bases short, with 13 bases between. Germline loops: CDR1 LGHNA, CDR2 YSLEER. There are 16 residues in the CDR3. This CDR3 is CASSQDPGARNYGYTF. The CDR3 bases are TGCGCCAGCAGCCAAGATCCAGGGGCCAGGAACTATGGCTACACCTTC.

The rearrangement uses TRBV7-3 and TRBJ2-1; TRBD2 aligns across 9 bases. The junction had 8 bases not matched to a gene; V was cut back by 2 bases and J by 6 bases. CDR3 length equals 16 residues. Per germline, CDR1 SGHTA and CDR2 FQGTGA. The CDR3 is CASSLRDSGSGNEQFF. Here the CDR3 DNA reads TGTGCCAGCAGCTTACGTGATAGCGGGAGTGGCAATGAGCAGTTCTTC.

The chain joins TRBV7-3 to TRBJ2-2; TRBD1 aligns across 10 bases. This CDR3 region has 15 residues. The V gene end was trimmed by 4 bases and the J gene end by 5 bases; junction bases not matched to a gene: 4. CDR1 and CDR2 from the germline V gene are SGHTA and FQGTGA. The CDR3 spells CASSSRQGATGELFF. The CDR3, as DNA: TGTGCCAGCAGCTCCCGACAGGGGGCAACCGGGGAGCTGTTTTTT.

This clone turned up a few times. V is TRBV28 and J is TRBJ1-6; D ambiguous. V shed 1 base and J shed 4 bases, with 8 bases lying between them. The CDR3 loop spans 15 amino acids. From germline, CDR1 is MDHEN and CDR2 SYDVKM. This CDR3 is CASSLSAGYNSPLHF. CDR3 nucleotides: TGTGCCAGCAGTTTATCCGCCGGTTATAATTCACCCCTCCACTTT.

The V gene is TRBV27, the J gene TRBJ2-3, with 7 bases that match TRBD2. Per germline, CDR1 MNHEY and CDR2 SMNVEV (reference sequence). This CDR3 spans 16 amino acids. V shed 1 base, J shed 0 bases, and the junction held 4 bases outside the gene matches. The CDR3 bases are TGTGCCAGCAGTTTATGGGGCGGGAGAAGCACAGATACGCAGTATTTT. Translated, it gives CASSLWGGRSTDTQYF.